This is a list of T cell receptor beta chains from one sample in a study of blood T cell repertoires in COVID-19. Here immunoSEQ multiplex PCR was the method, and the copy in TCRdb shows in-frame clones only, minus some. The sample consists of about 68,000 clones, approximately 90% of them appearing once. The specimen sequenced was peripheral blood. The receptor set was obtained from a woman in her sixties with active COVID-19. Each CDR3 is given with its conserved first and last residue. Fields, in order: J gene, V gene, D gene, clone size, CDR3 protein, CDR3 DNA. A D gene is named only where the DNA matches it firmly. Only some rows state a clone size, as once, few, many or a class for expanded clones.

TRBJ2-4 | TRBV7-9 | TRBD1 | . | CASSYGQGGSIQYF | TGTGCCAGCAGCTACGGACAGGGGGGTAGCATTCAGTACTTC
TRBJ2-7 | TRBV2 | TRBD1 | . | CATRQGVGYEQYF | TGTGCCACTAGACAGGGGGTAGGCTACGAGCAGTACTTC
TRBJ1-2 | TRBV11-2 | TRBD1 | . | CASSSGTGDYGYTF | TGTGCCAGCAGCTCAGGGACAGGGGACTATGGCTACACCTTC
TRBJ2-1 | TRBV6-2/TRBV6-3 | TRBD2 | . | CASSETSASSYNEQFF | TGTGCCAGCAGTGAGACTAGCGCAAGCTCCTACAATGAGCAGTTCTTC
TRBJ2-5 | TRBV21-1 | . | . | CASSKGLAGGVGETQYF | TGTGCCAGCAGCAAAGGCCTAGCGGGAGGGGTAGGCGAGACCCAGTACTTC
TRBJ2-1 | TRBV19 | . | once | CASGTRVGGGSSYNEQFF | TGTGCCAGTGGAACGAGGGTAGGTGGGGGGAGCTCCTACAATGAGCAGTTCTTC
TRBJ2-7 | TRBV5-1 | . | once | CASSSTSTGQYF | TGCGCCAGCAGCTCGACGTCGACGGGGCAGTACTTC
TRBJ2-2 | TRBV18 | TRBD1 | . | CASSRQGDTGELFF | TGTGCCAGCTCACGGCAGGGGGACACCGGGGAGCTGTTTTTT
TRBJ2-5 | TRBV10-2 | TRBD2 | . | CASSLILAGYSEEETQYF | TGCGCCAGCAGTCTCATACTAGCGGGCTACTCGGAGGAAGAGACCCAGTACTTC
TRBJ2-3 | TRBV28 | TRBD2 | . | CASSFGGLAISTDTQYF | TGTGCCAGCAGTTTTGGGGGACTAGCGATTAGCACAGATACGCAGTATTTT
TRBJ2-7 | TRBV7-7 | TRBD2 | . | CASSPRASGRNEQYF | TGTGCTAGCAGCCCCCGGGCTAGCGGACGGAACGAGCAGTACTTC
TRBJ1-1 | TRBV7-8 | . | once | CASGPGQSMNTEAFF | TGTGCCAGTGGACCTGGACAGTCCATGAACACTGAAGCTTTCTTT
TRBJ1-3 | TRBV11-2 | . | . | CASSSLSRGGNTIYF | TGTGCCAGCAGCTCACTCAGTCGGGGGGGAAACACCATATATTTT
TRBJ1-2 | TRBV5-6 | . | . | CASSTRHLVHYGYTF | TGTGCCAGCAGCACCCGACACCTGGTCCACTATGGCTACACCTTC
TRBJ2-4 | TRBV19 | . | . | CASSIDLDIQYF | TGTGCCAGTAGTATAGATCTCGACATTCAGTACTTC
TRBJ2-4 | TRBV4-1 | TRBD2 | . | CASSRGGSKNIQYF | TGCGCCAGCAGCCGGGGGGGTTCCAAAAACATTCAGTACTTC
TRBJ2-6 | TRBV28 | TRBD1 | . | CASSYLRTGAGANVLTF | TGTGCCAGCAGTTACCTGAGGACAGGGGCTGGGGCCAACGTCCTGACTTTC
TRBJ2-3 | TRBV7-9 | . | . | CASSPNTDTQYF | TGTGCCAGCAGCCCTAACACAGATACGCAGTATTTT
TRBJ2-3 | TRBV5-1 | TRBD2 | . | CASSSGTSGRTFDTQYF | TGCGCCAGCTCATCTGGGACTAGCGGGAGGACTTTTGATACGCAGTATTTT
TRBJ2-3 | TRBV3-1/TRBV3-2 | . | . | CASSPSQTREPTDTQYF | TGTGCCAGCAGCCCCTCTCAGACCCGGGAGCCGACAGATACGCAGTATTTT
TRBJ2-7 | TRBV19 | TRBD1 | few | CASSIRDRGPLSFYEQYF | TGTGCCAGTAGTATAAGGGACAGGGGACCACTCTCGTTCTACGAGCAGTACTTC
TRBJ1-1 | TRBV29-1 | . | . | CSAPLWGPNTEAFF | TGCAGCGCCCCGCTTTGGGGGCCCAACACTGAAGCTTTCTTT
TRBJ1-2 | TRBV9 | . | . | CASSVAPSGISYTF | TGTGCCAGCAGCGTAGCTCCCTCAGGGATAAGCTACACCTTC
TRBJ1-2 | TRBV5-5 | . | . | CASSLRENYGYTF | TGTGCCAGCAGCTTGCGGGAAAACTATGGCTACACCTTC